These 11 T cell receptor beta chains originate from one sample sequenced in a study of blood T cell repertoires in COVID-19. The repertoire was sequenced with immunoSEQ multiplex PCR; TCRdb's copy has only in-frame clones and lacks some. The sample includes 70,000 to 95,000 clones, 80% seen only once; the top ten take about 16%. Sequencing was carried out using peripheral blood. The receptors stem from a human donor in a cohort sampled during active COVID-19.

The V gene is TRBV2, the J gene TRBJ2-5, with TRBD1 matching 7 bases. The V and J ends lost 8 bases and 4 bases, in that order; junction bases with no gene match: 7. This CDR3 has 13 residues. Germline loops: CDR1 SNHLY, CDR2 FYNNEI. The CDR3 DNA reads TGTGCCAGCCATGGGACAGATCGAGAGACCCAGTACTTC. This translates into CASHGTDRETQYF.

The chain combines TRBV27 with TRBJ2-7, with D uncertain. The CDR3 is 14 amino acids. Per germline, CDR1 MNHEY and CDR2 SMNVEV (reference sequence). V was clipped by 4 bases and J by 1 base, with 11 bases between them. CDR3: CASSSPQESYEQYF. CDR3 nucleotides: TGTGCCAGCAGTTCACCCCAGGAATCCTACGAGCAGTACTTC.

This clone was counted between two and nine times. The gene calls are TRBV9 and TRBJ2-6; no clear D gene. Trimming left V 0 bases short and J 3 bases short, with 4 bases between. The CDR3 consists of 14 residues. Germline assignment: CDR1 SGDLS and CDR2 YYNGEE. CDR3 DNA sequence: TGTGCCAGCAGCGTAGGTAATGGGGCCAACGTCCTGACTTTC. Protein product: CASSVGNGANVLTF.

With respect to this clone: Distinct nucleotide sequences in the sample also encode this CDR3. CDR3 residues: CASSPDSYGYTF. Here the CDR3 DNA reads TGTGCCAGCTCACCTGACAGCTATGGCTACACCTTC. The rearrangement uses TRBV18 and TRBJ1-2; TRBD1 might be the D (5 bases). From germline, CDR1 is KGHSH and CDR2 LQKENI. The germline V and J ends were trimmed by 3 bases and 4 bases, with 6 bases remaining between them. This CDR3 has 12 amino acids. Together with reference TRBV18 and TRBJ1-2, the CDR3 gives the full variable domain: NAGVMQNPRHLVRRRGQEARLRCSPMKGHSHVYWYRQLPEEGLKFMVYLQKENIIDESGMPKERFSAEFPKEGPSILRIQQVVRGDSAAYFCASSPDSYGYTFGSGTRLTVV.

The chain joins TRBV10-1 to TRBJ2-7; TRBD1 is a possible D gene (6 bases). Trimming took 2 bases from V and 4 from J, leaving 12 bases between them. In germline, CDR1 is WNHNN, CDR2 SYGVQD (reference sequence). This CDR3 has 14 residues. The CDR3 reads CASSEADRWYEQYF. The CDR3, as DNA: TGCGCCAGCAGTGAGGCGGACAGATGGTACGAGCAGTACTTC.

The chain couples TRBV28 to TRBJ1-1, with unresolved D. This CDR3 is built from 13 residues. Germline CDR1 and CDR2: MDHEN and SYDVKM. The V and J ends lost 4 bases and 1 base respectively, with 7 bases between them. CDR3 bases: TGTGCCAGCAGTTACGCAGAGAACACTGAAGCTTTCTTT. Translating gives CASSYAENTEAFF.

The V and J genes are TRBV28 and TRBJ2-1; TRBD1 matches 8 bases. Germline V lookup: CDR1 MDHEN, CDR2 SYDVKM. The V and J ends lost 5 bases and 8 bases, in that order; junction bases with no gene match: 11. This CDR3 is 15 amino acids long. Here the CDR3 reads CASSSIGQGRHEQFF. CDR3 DNA: TGTGCCAGCAGTAGTATTGGACAGGGTCGGCATGAGCAGTTCTTC.

The J gene is TRBJ1-5, the V gene TRBV3-1 (or the pseudogene TRBV3-2), with 10 bases matching TRBD1. Germline trimming cut 0 bases from V and 6 bases from J; bases unmatched to any gene: 5. This CDR3 spans 16 amino acids. In germline, CDR1 is LGHDT, CDR2 YNNKEL (reference sequence). The CDR3 sequence: CASSQDSGTGAQPQHF. Here the CDR3 DNA reads TGTGCCAGCAGCCAAGATAGCGGGACAGGGGCTCAGCCCCAGCATTTT.

The genes are TRBV18 and TRBJ1-1, with D unclear. Between the trimmed V and J ends, which lost 2 bases and 1 base, there was a span of 8 bases. The CDR3 length is 14 residues. Germline CDR1 and CDR2: KGHSH and LQKENI. The CDR3 reads CASSPTSQNTEAFF. The DNA for the CDR3 is TGTGCCAGCTCACCAACATCACAGAACACTGAAGCTTTCTTT.

The rearrangement joins TRBV30 to TRBJ1-6; TRBD1 is a possible D gene (5 bases). CDR1 is GTSNPN and CDR2 is SVGIG in the germline V gene (reference sequence). This CDR3 contains 16 residues. Trimming cost V 3 bases and J 4 bases, with 16 bases left between them. The CDR3 coding sequence is TGTGCCTGGAGGAATAGGGGCCTCCTTTATAATTCACCCCTCCACTTT. This codes for CAWRNRGLLYNSPLHF.

This rearrangement joins TRBV28 to TRBJ1-1, with TRBD1 matching 9 bases. Germline lookup yields CDR1 MDHEN and CDR2 SYDVKM. V shed 10 bases, J shed 0 bases, and the junction held 9 bases outside the gene matches. This CDR3 has 15 residues. The CDR3 DNA is TGTGCCATCCTCGGACAGGGGAGAGTGAACACTGAAGCTTTCTTT. This translates into CAILGQGRVNTEAFF.